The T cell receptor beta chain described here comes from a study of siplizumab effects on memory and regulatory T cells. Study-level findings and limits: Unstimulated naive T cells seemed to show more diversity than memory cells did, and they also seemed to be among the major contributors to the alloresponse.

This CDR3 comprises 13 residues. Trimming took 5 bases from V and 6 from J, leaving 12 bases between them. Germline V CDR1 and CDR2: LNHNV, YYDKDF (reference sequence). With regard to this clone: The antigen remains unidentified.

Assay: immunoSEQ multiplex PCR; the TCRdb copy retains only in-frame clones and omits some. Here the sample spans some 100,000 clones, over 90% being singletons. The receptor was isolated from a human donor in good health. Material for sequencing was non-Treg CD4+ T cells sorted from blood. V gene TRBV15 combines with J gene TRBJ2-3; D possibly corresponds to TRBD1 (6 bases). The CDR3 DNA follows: TGTGCCACCAGCCTCAGAGGGGGTGATACGCAGTATTTT. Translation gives CATSLRGGDTQYF.